The T cell receptor (beta chain) under discussion was sequenced for a study of blood T cell repertoires in COVID-19. In the study overall: Both acute and convalescent COVID-19 samples were obtained from the United States, Italy and Spain. PBMCs, B-cell-depleted T cells, or T cells provided the cDNA or gDNA that made up the material.

In the case of this clone: The sample holds other DNA sequences that translate to the same CDR3.

Under the authors' procedure: Estimated nucleated cell counts came from reference gene primer amplification. TCRdb's table, derived via immunoSEQ multiplex PCR, lists solely in-frame clones and lacks some. Clone size and the V and J calls come from that table; the DNA yielded D and trimming. The table records roughly 180,000 clones, roughly four fifths of them present only once. CDR1 and CDR2 (germline): LGHDT, YNNKEL (reference sequence). The CDR3 is 12 residues long. The V end was cut by 3 bases, the J end by 2 bases, with 5 bases between. The gene calls are TRBV3-1 (or the pseudogene TRBV3-2) and TRBJ2-7, with D uncertain. Source material: peripheral blood. This receptor was obtained from a man aged 35 to 55 who had recovered from COVID-19. In DNA form, the CDR3 reads TGTGCCAGCAGCCAGCGCGCCTACGAGCAGTACTTC. Amino acids: CASSQRAYEQYF.